This T cell receptor (beta chain) was captured by sequencing in a study of post-analysis software for immune sequencing data. Broader study findings: Samples made in the same batch grouped tightly together by F measure.

This clonotype was observed many times. Antigen unknown. Built from TCR beta cDNA, the libraries had unique molecular identifiers in them. TCRdb re-analysed the PCR reads in MiXCR, keeping a single row per CDR3 protein. The table records around 440,000 distinct CDR3 sequences, roughly 45% of them present only once. The receptor's source is a girl aged 5-17 years with multiple sclerosis. Sequencing was done on a sample of blood.

CDR3 nucleotide sequence: TGCAGCGTGGGCCTTGGCGGGATTGGGGAGACCCAGTACTTC. This gives the protein CSVGLGGIGETQYF. This chain links TRBV29-1 with TRBJ2-5; D might be TRBD2 (6 bases). Trimming pared 6 bases from V and 5 bases from J, leaving 19 bases between. The CDR3 has 14 residues. CDR1 is SQVTM, CDR2 ANQGSEA, per germline.